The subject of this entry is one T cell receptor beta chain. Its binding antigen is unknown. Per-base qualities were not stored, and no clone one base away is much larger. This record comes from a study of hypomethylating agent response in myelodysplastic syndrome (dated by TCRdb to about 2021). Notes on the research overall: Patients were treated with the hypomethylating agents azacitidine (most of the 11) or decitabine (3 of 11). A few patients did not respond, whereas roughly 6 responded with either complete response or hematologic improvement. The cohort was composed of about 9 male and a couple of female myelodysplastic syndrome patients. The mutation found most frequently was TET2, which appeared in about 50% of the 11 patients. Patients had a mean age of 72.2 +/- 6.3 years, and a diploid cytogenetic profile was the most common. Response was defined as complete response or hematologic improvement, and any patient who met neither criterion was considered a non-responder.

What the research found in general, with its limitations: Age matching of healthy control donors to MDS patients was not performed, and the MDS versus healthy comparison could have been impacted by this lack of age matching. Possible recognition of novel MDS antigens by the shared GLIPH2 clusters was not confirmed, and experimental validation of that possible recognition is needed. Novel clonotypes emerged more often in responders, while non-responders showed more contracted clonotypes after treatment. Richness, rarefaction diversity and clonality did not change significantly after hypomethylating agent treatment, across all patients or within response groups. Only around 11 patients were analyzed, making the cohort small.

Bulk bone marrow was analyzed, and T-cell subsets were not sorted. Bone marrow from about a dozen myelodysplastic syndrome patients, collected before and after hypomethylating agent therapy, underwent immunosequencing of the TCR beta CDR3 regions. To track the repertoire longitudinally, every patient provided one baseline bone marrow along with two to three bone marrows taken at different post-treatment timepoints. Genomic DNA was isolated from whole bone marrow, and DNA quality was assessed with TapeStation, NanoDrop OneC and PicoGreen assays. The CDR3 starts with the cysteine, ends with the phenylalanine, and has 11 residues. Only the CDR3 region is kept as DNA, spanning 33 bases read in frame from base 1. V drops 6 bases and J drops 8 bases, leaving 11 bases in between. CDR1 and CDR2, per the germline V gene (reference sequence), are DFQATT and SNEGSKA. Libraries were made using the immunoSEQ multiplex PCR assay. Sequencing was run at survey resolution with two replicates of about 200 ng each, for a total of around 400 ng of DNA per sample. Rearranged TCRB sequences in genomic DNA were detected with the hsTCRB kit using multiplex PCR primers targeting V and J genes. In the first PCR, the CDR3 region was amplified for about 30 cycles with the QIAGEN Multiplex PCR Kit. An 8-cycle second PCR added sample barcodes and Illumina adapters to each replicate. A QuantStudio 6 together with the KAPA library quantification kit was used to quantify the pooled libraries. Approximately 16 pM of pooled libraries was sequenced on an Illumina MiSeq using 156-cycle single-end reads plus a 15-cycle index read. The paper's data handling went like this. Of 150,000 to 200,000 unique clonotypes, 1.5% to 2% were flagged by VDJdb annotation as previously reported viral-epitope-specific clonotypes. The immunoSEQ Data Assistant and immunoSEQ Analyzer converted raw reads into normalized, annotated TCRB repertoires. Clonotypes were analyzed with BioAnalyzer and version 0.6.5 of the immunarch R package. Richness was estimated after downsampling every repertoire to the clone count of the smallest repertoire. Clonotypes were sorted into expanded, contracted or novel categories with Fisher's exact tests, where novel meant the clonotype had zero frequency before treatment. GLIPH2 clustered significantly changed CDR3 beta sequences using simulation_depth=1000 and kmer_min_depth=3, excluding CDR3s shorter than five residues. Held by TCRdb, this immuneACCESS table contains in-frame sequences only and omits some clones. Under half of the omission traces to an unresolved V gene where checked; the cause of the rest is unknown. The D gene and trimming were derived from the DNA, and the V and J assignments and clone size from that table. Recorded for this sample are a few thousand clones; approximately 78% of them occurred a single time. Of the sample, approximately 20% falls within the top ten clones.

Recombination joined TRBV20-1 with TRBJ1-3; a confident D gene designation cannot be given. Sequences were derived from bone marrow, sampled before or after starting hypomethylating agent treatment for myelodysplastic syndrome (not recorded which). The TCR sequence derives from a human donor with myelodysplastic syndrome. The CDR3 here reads CSAWAWDTIYF. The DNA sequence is TGCAGTGCCTGGGCGTGGGACACCATATATTTT.